The 23 T cell receptor beta chains reported below all come from one sample, sequenced in a study of T cell responses to AZD1222 COVID-19 vaccine. TCRdb's copy holds only in-frame clones and misses some; the assay was immunoSEQ multiplex PCR. The repertoire includes 150,000 to 200,000 clones, roughly 87% of them detected once, and 2.5% to 3% sits in the top ten. The material sequenced was peripheral blood, taken on day 0 of AZD1222 vaccination. The source of these receptors is an adult in good health.

V is TRBV30 and J is TRBJ1-2; weak D call: TRBD1 (5 bases). The CDR3 extends over 15 amino acids. The germline gives CDR1 GTSNPN, CDR2 SVGIG (reference sequence). V lost 3 bases, J lost 4 bases, and 18 bases lay in between. In DNA, the CDR3 is TGTGCCTGGAGCGATTCCGGGACGCCTTTCTATGGCTACACCTTC. Amino acids: CAWSDSGTPFYGYTF.

A single count supports this clone. The chain is built from TRBV5-1 and TRBJ2-1, with 10 bases fitting TRBD2. Per germline, CDR1 SGHRS and CDR2 YFSETQ. With 2 bases clipped from V and 7 bases from J, the junction kept 6 bases outside the gene matches. This CDR3 comprises 15 residues. In DNA form, the CDR3 reads TGCGCCAGCAGCTTACTAGCGGGGAATAATAATGAGCAGTTCTTC. Its protein product is CASSLLAGNNNEQFF.

This sequence joins TRBV2 and TRBJ1-3; 7 bases agree with TRBD1. The CDR3 contains 15 residues. The germline CDR1 and CDR2 sequences are SNHLY and FYNNEI. J gave up 4 bases and V 6 bases, and 9 bases lay outside the gene matches. CDR3 amino acids: CASSRQGLGGNTIYF. Here the CDR3 DNA reads TGTGCCAGCAGCCGACAGGGTCTGGGAGGAAACACCATATATTTT. The full variable domain, its missing parts supplied by reference TRBV2 and TRBJ1-3, is EPEVTQTPSHQVTQMGQEVILRCVPISNHLYFYWYRQILGQKVEFLVSFYNNEISEKSEIFDDQFSVERPDGSNFTLKIRSTKLEDSAMYFCASSRQGLGGNTIYFGEGSWLTVV.

This chain joins TRBV6-2 or TRBV6-3 and TRBJ2-7; D may be TRBD2 (6 bases). Germline V CDR1 and CDR2: MNHEY, SVGEGT. Trimming took 3 bases from V and 6 from J, leaving 12 bases between them. There are 13 residues in the CDR3. This CDR3 is CASSYHMGGEQYF. CDR3 coding DNA: TGTGCCAGCAGTTATCATATGGGAGGCGAGCAGTACTTC.

This rearrangement joins TRBV18 to TRBJ1-3, with D unresolved. V was trimmed by 6 bases and J by 4 bases, leaving 13 bases between them. CDR3 length equals 14 residues. CDR1 and CDR2 from the germline V gene are KGHSH and LQKENI. The CDR3 sequence: CASSPPSKGNTIYF. In DNA form, the CDR3 reads TGTGCCAGCTCCCCCCCATCGAAGGGAAACACCATATATTTT.

J is TRBJ2-1 and V is TRBV7-6; 9 bases fit TRBD2. The CDR3 runs to 17 residues. With V trimmed by 5 bases and J by 5 bases, 13 bases remained unmatched. The germline CDR1 and CDR2 sequences are SGHVS and FNYEAQ. The CDR3 region has the DNA TGTGCCAGCAGCACCCGGGGTAGCGGGAGCCGTGACAATGAGCAGTTCTTC. This encodes CASSTRGSGSRDNEQFF.

Written as DNA, the CDR3 is TGTGCCAGCAGTCTTACAGGGAATGATTACTCTGGGGCCAACGTCCTGACTTTC. Translated: CASSLTGNDYSGANVLTF. The chain employs TRBV6-6 and TRBJ2-6; possibly TRBD1 for D (6 bases). CDR1 is MNHNY, CDR2 SVGAGI, per germline (reference sequence). V lost 5 bases, J lost 0 bases, and 17 bases lay in between. The CDR3 has 18 residues.

The V call is TRBV27, the J call TRBJ2-4, with a possible D match to TRBD2 (7 bases). Germline CDR1 MNHEY, CDR2 SMNVEV (reference sequence). This CDR3 region has 13 residues. V was shortened by 4 bases and J by 6 bases, with 10 bases between the two germline ends. The CDR3 DNA follows: TGTGCCAGCAGTTCAGGGGAGGGAAACATTCAGTACTTC. As protein: CASSSGEGNIQYF.

The chain couples TRBV6-5 to TRBJ1-6; D is perhaps TRBD1 (6 bases). The V and J ends lost 2 bases and 6 bases respectively, with 11 bases between them. The germline V gene has CDR1 MNHEY and CDR2 SVGAGI. The CDR3 is made up of 15 amino acids. CDR3 region: CASSYTRQANSPLHF. The DNA of the CDR3 is TGTGCCAGCAGTTACACCCGACAGGCTAATTCACCCCTCCACTTT.

This chain links TRBV24-1 with TRBJ2-7, with D perhaps being TRBD1 or TRBD2 (5 bases each). Trimming removed 3 bases from V and 4 bases from J, with 15 bases in between. CDR1 KGHDR and CDR2 SFDVKD come from the germline V gene. This CDR3 is built from 15 residues. CDR3 in DNA: TGTGCCACCAGTGATGCCCGGGACGGATCATACGAGCAGTACTTC. Translation gives CATSDARDGSYEQYF.

This clone was detected only a few times. This chain uses TRBV30 with TRBJ1-2; TRBD1 might be the D (5 bases). Germline V gene sequence: CDR1 GTSNPN, CDR2 SVGIG (reference sequence). The germline V and J ends were trimmed by 8 bases and 5 bases, with 21 bases remaining between them. This CDR3 is 14 amino acids long. The CDR3 is CAGVSTGMVYGYTF. The CDR3 DNA sequence: TGTGCCGGGGTATCAACAGGAATGGTTTATGGCTACACCTTC.

This clone was counted a single time. For the CDR3, the DNA is TGTGCCAGCAGCGTCGACAGGGGAATCGGCGAGCAGTACTTC. Its translation is CASSVDRGIGEQYF. V and J are TRBV5-8 and TRBJ2-7, with TRBD1 identical over 8 bases. Germline V gene lookup returns CDR1 SGHTS and CDR2 YDEGEE. After removal of 4 bases from V and 6 bases from J, the junction contained 9 bases not matched to a gene. The CDR3 extends over 14 amino acids. The whole variable domain, remainder taken from reference TRBV5-8 and TRBJ2-7, is EAGVTQSPTHLIKTRGQQATLRCSPISGHTSVYWYQQALGLGLQFLLWYDEGEERNRGNFPPRFSGRQFPNYSSELNVNALELEDSALYLCASSVDRGIGEQYFGPGTRLTVT.

The rearrangement uses TRBV29-1 and TRBJ1-2; 8 bases are shared with TRBD1. The CDR3 is 15 amino acids. Germline CDR1 and CDR2: SQVTM and ANQGSEA. V lost 3 bases, J lost 5 bases, and 11 bases stayed unmatched. CDR3 residues: CSVEDGQGASYGYTF. CDR3 in DNA: TGCAGCGTTGAGGACGGACAGGGAGCTTCTTATGGCTACACCTTC.

The rearrangement joins TRBV5-1 to TRBJ2-7; no clear D gene. The CDR3 spans 12 residues. CDR1 is SGHRS, CDR2 YFSETQ, per germline. Trimming took off 4 bases at V and 2 bases at J, with 7 bases between the two ends. The CDR3 DNA sequence: TGCGCCAGCAGCCTCAGACCCTACGAGCAGTACTTC. Protein: CASSLRPYEQYF.

This clone has just one count. The chain links TRBV6-5 to TRBJ1-3; 7 bases map to TRBD1. Germline lookup yields CDR1 MNHEY and CDR2 SVGAGI. This CDR3 has 15 residues. V dropped 5 bases and J dropped 1; count of bases not matched to a gene: 5. The CDR3 protein is CASSIDRVSGNTIYF. Written as DNA, the CDR3 is TGTGCCAGCAGTATAGACAGGGTATCTGGAAACACCATATATTTT.

V gene TRBV7-8 combines with J gene TRBJ1-5; D not resolved. The CDR3 runs to 15 residues. V shed 2 bases and J shed 0 bases, with 8 bases lying between them. From germline, CDR1 is SGHVS and CDR2 FQNEAQ. In DNA, the CDR3 is TGTGCCAGCAGCTTAAGGCAGGATAGCAATCAGCCCCAGCATTTT. It codes for CASSLRQDSNQPQHF.

This clone was recorded once. The chain has TRBV7-3 and TRBJ1-1; D not resolved. Germline CDR1 reads SGHTA; CDR2 reads FQGTGA. V dropped 2 bases and J dropped 1 base, with 11 bases sitting between them. This CDR3 contains 15 residues. The CDR3 spells CASSLVRGRNTEAFF. CDR3 bases: TGTGCCAGCAGCTTAGTAAGAGGAAGGAACACTGAAGCTTTCTTT.

The chain joins TRBV2 to TRBJ2-7; D not certain. Germline loops: CDR1 SNHLY, CDR2 FYNNEI. This CDR3 is built from 13 residues. Trimming took 8 bases from V and 2 from J, leaving 13 bases between them. The CDR3 is CASDPLEAYEQYF. DNA of the CDR3: TGTGCCAGCGACCCTCTCGAAGCCTACGAGCAGTACTTC.

This CDR3 reads CASSSLGTNTGELFF. The CDR3 DNA reads TGCGCCAGCAGCTCCCTAGGAACGAACACCGGGGAGCTGTTTTTT. The chain links TRBV5-1 to TRBJ2-2, with no clear D. Deletions cut 3 bases from V and 0 bases from J, with 9 bases between. CDR3 length: 15 amino acids. Germline assignment: CDR1 SGHRS and CDR2 YFSETQ.

J is TRBJ2-1 and V is TRBV5-6; a weak D match, TRBD2 (6 bases). The CDR3 has 16 residues. Germline V gives CDR1 SGHDT, CDR2 YYEEEE. V lost 4 bases and J 4 bases, leaving 18 bases between the germline ends. This CDR3 reads CASSPRRDRRYNEQFF. The CDR3 coding sequence is TGTGCCAGCAGCCCCCGGCGGGACCGGAGGTACAATGAGCAGTTCTTC.

The chain is built from TRBV6-4 and TRBJ2-1, with 7 bases fitting TRBD2. V lost 4 bases and J lost 7; bases outside the gene matches: 10. This CDR3 is built from 15 residues. Germline V gene data show CDR1 as MRHNA and CDR2 as SNTAGT. The CDR3 DNA is TGTGCCAGCAGTGTAGTTTCTAGCGGCGGGAATGAGCAGTTCTTC. Encoded protein: CASSVVSSGGNEQFF.

This clone has more than one count but fewer than ten. J is TRBJ1-1 and V is TRBV18; D uncertain. V lost 7 bases and J 5 bases, leaving 17 bases between the germline ends. CDR1 KGHSH and CDR2 LQKENI come from the germline V gene. The CDR3 spans 14 residues. In DNA form, the CDR3 reads TGTGCCAGCTTGTGGAGCCGGGAGGGTACTGAAGCTTTCTTT. This gives the protein CASLWSREGTEAFF.

Points on this clone: The junction shows a germline mismatch at one end, possibly a read error. This chain links TRBV5-4 with TRBJ2-2; the D is unclear. This CDR3 has 12 residues. The germline gives CDR1 SGHNT, CDR2 YYREEE (reference sequence). The CDR3 loop is CASSQNSGELFF. The DNA of the CDR3 is TGTGCCAGCAGCCAGAACTCCGGGGAGCTGTTTTTT.